A selection of T cell receptor beta chains follows, all from one sample in a study of blood T cell repertoires in COVID-19. Generated by immunoSEQ multiplex PCR, the TCRdb table keeps only in-frame clones and is missing some. The profile shows 25,000 to 30,000 clones, roughly 80% of them singletons. Source material: peripheral blood. The receptors were sampled from a man aged 65 to 79 with acute or convalescent COVID-19. CDR3s include the opening cysteine and the closing phenylalanine or tryptophan. The order of the fields is clone size, J gene, D gene, V gene, CDR3 DNA, CDR3 protein. The D gene is left open where the match is weak. Clone size, where shown, is once, few, many, or a class for clones that have expanded.

clone size: .
J gene: TRBJ1-2
D gene: .
V gene: TRBV12-3/TRBV12-4
CDR3 DNA: TGTGCCAGTTGGGGGGGGACCTATGGCTACACCTTC
CDR3 protein: CASWGGTYGYTF

clone size: once
J gene: TRBJ2-7
D gene: TRBD2
V gene: TRBV2
CDR3 DNA: TGTGCCAGCAGTGGACTAGCGGGAGGCGAGCAGTACTTC
CDR3 protein: CASSGLAGGEQYF

clone size: few
J gene: TRBJ1-5
D gene: TRBD1
V gene: TRBV5-6
CDR3 DNA: TGTGCCAGCAGCGCGGGACAGGTCGGTCAGCCCCAGCATTTT
CDR3 protein: CASSAGQVGQPQHF

clone size: once
J gene: TRBJ1-4
D gene: .
V gene: TRBV7-6
CDR3 DNA: TGTGCCAGCAGCTTAGGTGTGCCAGGGTCGGCTAATGAAAAACTGTTTTTT
CDR3 protein: CASSLGVPGSANEKLFF

clone size: .
J gene: TRBJ2-7
D gene: .
V gene: TRBV15
CDR3 DNA: TGTGCCACCAGCAGAGATTACTACGGAACCTACGAGCAGTACTTC
CDR3 protein: CATSRDYYGTYEQYF

clone size: .
J gene: TRBJ2-7
D gene: .
V gene: TRBV3-1/TRBV3-2
CDR3 DNA: TGTGCCAGCAGCCAAGCGTTAGCGGTCCCTTTGGAGCAGTACTTC
CDR3 protein: CASSQALAVPLEQYF

clone size: .
J gene: TRBJ2-7
D gene: TRBD2
V gene: TRBV6-2/TRBV6-3
CDR3 DNA: TGTGCCAGCAGTAGGGCGGGAGGGGTGAGCCTCTACGAGCAGTACTTC
CDR3 protein: CASSRAGGVSLYEQYF

clone size: few
J gene: TRBJ1-1
D gene: TRBD1
V gene: TRBV16
CDR3 DNA: TGTGCCAGCAGCCGGACAGGGTTCACTGAAGCTTTCTTT
CDR3 protein: CASSRTGFTEAFF

clone size: .
J gene: TRBJ2-3
D gene: .
V gene: TRBV19
CDR3 DNA: TGTGCCAGTAGTCCCCCCGGGTCAAGCAGAGATACGCAGTATTTT
CDR3 protein: CASSPPGSSRDTQYF

clone size: .
J gene: TRBJ2-1
D gene: .
V gene: TRBV5-1
CDR3 DNA: TGCGCCAGCAGCTTGGTCCTCGGGAATGAGCAGTTCTTC
CDR3 protein: CASSLVLGNEQFF

clone size: .
J gene: TRBJ2-1
D gene: TRBD2
V gene: TRBV7-2
CDR3 DNA: TGTGCCAGCAGCCCCACCCGGTCACGGACTAGCGACTACAATGAGCAGTTCTTC
CDR3 protein: CASSPTRSRTSDYNEQFF

clone size: .
J gene: TRBJ1-5
D gene: TRBD1
V gene: TRBV5-5
CDR3 DNA: TGTGCCAGCAGCCCTGGACAGGGAGTGTACCAGCCCCAGCATTTT
CDR3 protein: CASSPGQGVYQPQHF

clone size: .
J gene: TRBJ1-2
D gene: TRBD1
V gene: TRBV6-5
CDR3 DNA: TGTGCCAGCAGTTATAACCGGGACAGGGGTTATGGCTACACCTTC
CDR3 protein: CASSYNRDRGYGYTF

clone size: .
J gene: TRBJ2-4
D gene: TRBD2
V gene: TRBV3-1/TRBV3-2
CDR3 DNA: TGTGCCAGCAGCAAAGCGGGAGCGGACATTCAGTACTTC
CDR3 protein: CASSKAGADIQYF

clone size: .
J gene: TRBJ2-4
D gene: TRBD2
V gene: TRBV19
CDR3 DNA: TGTGCCAGTAGTATAGCCTCCCTAGCGGGAGGGCGGCCCAAAAACATTCAGTACTTC
CDR3 protein: CASSIASLAGGRPKNIQYF

clone size: .
J gene: TRBJ2-7
D gene: TRBD1
V gene: TRBV19
CDR3 DNA: TGTGCCAGTAGGCAACCGGGACAGGTAAACGAGCAGTACTTC
CDR3 protein: CASRQPGQVNEQYF

clone size: .
J gene: TRBJ2-5
D gene: .
V gene: TRBV5-1
CDR3 DNA: TGCGCCAGCAGCTCAGGTTCCCAAGAGACCCAGTACTTC
CDR3 protein: CASSSGSQETQYF

clone size: .
J gene: TRBJ2-4
D gene: TRBD1
V gene: TRBV19
CDR3 DNA: TGTGCCAGTAGTATTAGAGGGGGACAGATAGAGCGAGCCAAAAACATTCAGTACTTC
CDR3 protein: CASSIRGGQIERAKNIQYF

clone size: .
J gene: TRBJ1-2
D gene: .
V gene: TRBV12-3/TRBV12-4
CDR3 DNA: TGTGCCAGCAGATGGGGGGACTATGGCTACACCTTC
CDR3 protein: CASRWGDYGYTF

clone size: .
J gene: TRBJ1-5
D gene: .
V gene: TRBV28
CDR3 DNA: TGTGCCAGCTCGCGGGGCAATCAGCCCCAGCATTTT
CDR3 protein: CASSRGNQPQHF

clone size: .
J gene: TRBJ1-2
D gene: .
V gene: TRBV3-1/TRBV3-2
CDR3 DNA: TGTGCCAGCAGCCAGACGACAGTCGGCTACACCTTC
CDR3 protein: CASSQTTVGYTF

clone size: .
J gene: TRBJ1-5
D gene: .
V gene: TRBV18
CDR3 DNA: TGTGCCAGCTCACCATCAGGGTTTAGCAATCAGCCCCAGCATTTT
CDR3 protein: CASSPSGFSNQPQHF

clone size: many
J gene: TRBJ1-1
D gene: .
V gene: TRBV5-6
CDR3 DNA: TGTGCCAGCAGTGGGCAGGGGACACCTGAAGCTTTCTTT
CDR3 protein: CASSGQGTPEAFF

clone size: .
J gene: TRBJ2-7
D gene: TRBD1
V gene: TRBV6-5
CDR3 DNA: TGTGCCAGCAGCCGACCGGGACAGCTTAACTACGAGCAGTACTTC
CDR3 protein: CASSRPGQLNYEQYF

clone size: .
J gene: TRBJ1-1
D gene: .
V gene: TRBV27
CDR3 DNA: TGTGCCAGCAGATGGAGGGTTGCGAACACTGAAGCTTTCTTT
CDR3 protein: CASRWRVANTEAFF

clone size: .
J gene: TRBJ1-1
D gene: TRBD1
V gene: TRBV19
CDR3 DNA: TGTGCCAGTAGACGGACAGGGGTGTTTGAAGCTTTCTTT
CDR3 protein: CASRRTGVFEAFF

clone size: .
J gene: TRBJ1-6
D gene: .
V gene: TRBV5-8
CDR3 DNA: TGTGCCAGCAGTCCGTCAGACTATAATTCACCCCTCCACTTT
CDR3 protein: CASSPSDYNSPLHF

clone size: once
J gene: TRBJ2-1
D gene: TRBD2
V gene: TRBV7-2
CDR3 DNA: TGTGCCAGCAGGTGGGAGGGGAGCTCCTACAATGAGCAGTTCTTC
CDR3 protein: CASRWEGSSYNEQFF

clone size: .
J gene: TRBJ1-1
D gene: .
V gene: TRBV28
CDR3 DNA: TGTGCCAGCAGTTTGGCCGCCGGGGGAGCTTTCTTT
CDR3 protein: CASSLAAGGAFF

clone size: few
J gene: TRBJ1-1
D gene: .
V gene: TRBV7-9
CDR3 DNA: TGTGCCAGCAGCCCAACTTGGACAGAAGTCATGAACACTGAAGCTTTCTTT
CDR3 protein: CASSPTWTEVMNTEAFF

clone size: few
J gene: TRBJ1-5
D gene: TRBD1
V gene: TRBV5-1
CDR3 DNA: TGCGCCAGCAGCTTGACAGGGGACGGCAATCAGCCCCAGCATTTT
CDR3 protein: CASSLTGDGNQPQHF

clone size: once
J gene: TRBJ2-1
D gene: .
V gene: TRBV6-2/TRBV6-3
CDR3 DNA: TGTGCCAGCAGTTACTCCTGGACTGGTGAGCAGTTCTTC
CDR3 protein: CASSYSWTGEQFF

clone size: .
J gene: TRBJ2-7
D gene: .
V gene: TRBV4-2
CDR3 DNA: TGTGCCAGCAGCCTACAAGGGGATTTTAGCTCCTACGAGCAGTACTTC
CDR3 protein: CASSLQGDFSSYEQYF

clone size: .
J gene: TRBJ1-5
D gene: .
V gene: TRBV6-5
CDR3 DNA: TGTGCCAGCAGTTGGGGCAGCAATCAGCCCCAGCATTTT
CDR3 protein: CASSWGSNQPQHF

clone size: .
J gene: TRBJ2-1
D gene: TRBD2
V gene: TRBV3-1/TRBV3-2
CDR3 DNA: TGTGCCAGCAGCCAAGATGCCCTGACTAGCGGAGTCTACAATGAGCAGTTCTTC
CDR3 protein: CASSQDALTSGVYNEQFF

clone size: .
J gene: TRBJ2-7
D gene: .
V gene: TRBV20-1
CDR3 DNA: TGCAGTGCTAGTTCCAGCGCATACGAGCAGTACTTC
CDR3 protein: CSASSSAYEQYF

clone size: .
J gene: TRBJ1-3
D gene: .
V gene: TRBV30
CDR3 DNA: TGTGCCTGGAGTGGACAGGCTGGAAACACCATATATTTT
CDR3 protein: CAWSGQAGNTIYF

clone size: once
J gene: TRBJ2-1
D gene: .
V gene: TRBV5-1
CDR3 DNA: TGCGCCAGCAGCTCGGAGGGGGGGCGTTCCTACAATGAGCAGTTCTTC
CDR3 protein: CASSSEGGRSYNEQFF

clone size: .
J gene: TRBJ2-1
D gene: .
V gene: TRBV4-1
CDR3 DNA: TGCGCCAGCAGCCAAGATGGGCTAGCGAGCTCCTACAATGAGCAGTTCTTC
CDR3 protein: CASSQDGLASSYNEQFF

clone size: .
J gene: TRBJ2-3
D gene: TRBD2
V gene: TRBV4-2
CDR3 DNA: TGTGCCAGCAGCCAAGGTAGCGGGGTGACAGATACGCAGTATTTT
CDR3 protein: CASSQGSGVTDTQYF

clone size: .
J gene: TRBJ1-1
D gene: TRBD1
V gene: TRBV5-1
CDR3 DNA: TGCGCCAGCAGCGCTAGCGCAAGGGGGCCGAACACTGAAGCTTTCTTT
CDR3 protein: CASSASARGPNTEAFF